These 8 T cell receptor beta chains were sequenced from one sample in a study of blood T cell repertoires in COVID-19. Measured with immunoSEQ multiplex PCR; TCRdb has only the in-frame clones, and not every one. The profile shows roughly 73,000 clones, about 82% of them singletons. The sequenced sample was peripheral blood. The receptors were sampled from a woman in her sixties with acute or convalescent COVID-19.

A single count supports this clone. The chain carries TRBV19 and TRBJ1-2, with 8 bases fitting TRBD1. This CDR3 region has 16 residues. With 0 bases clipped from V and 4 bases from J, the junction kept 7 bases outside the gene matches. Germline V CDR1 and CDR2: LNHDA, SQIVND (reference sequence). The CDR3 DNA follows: TGTGCCAGTAGTATAGATTCGACAGGGGCCCTCTATGGCTACACCTTC. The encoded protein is CASSIDSTGALYGYTF.

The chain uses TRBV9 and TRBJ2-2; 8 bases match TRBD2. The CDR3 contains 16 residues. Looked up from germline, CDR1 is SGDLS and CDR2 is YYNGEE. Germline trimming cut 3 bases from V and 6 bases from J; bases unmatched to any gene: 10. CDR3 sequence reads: CASSAYGGAMSGELFF. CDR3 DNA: TGTGCCAGCAGCGCCTACGGGGGGGCGATGTCCGGGGAGCTGTTTTTT.

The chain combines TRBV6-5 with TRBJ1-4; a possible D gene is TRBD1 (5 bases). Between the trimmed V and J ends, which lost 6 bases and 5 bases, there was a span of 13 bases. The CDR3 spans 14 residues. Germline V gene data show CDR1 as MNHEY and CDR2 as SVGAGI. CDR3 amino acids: CASRASGGNEKLFF. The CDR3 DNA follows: TGTGCCAGCAGGGCCTCTGGGGGGAATGAAAAACTGTTTTTT.

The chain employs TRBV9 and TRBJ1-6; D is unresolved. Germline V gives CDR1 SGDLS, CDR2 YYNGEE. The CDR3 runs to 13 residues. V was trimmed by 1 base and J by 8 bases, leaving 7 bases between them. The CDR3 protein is CASSVSRDSPLHF. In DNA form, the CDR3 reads TGTGCCAGCAGCGTATCACGGGATTCACCCCTCCACTTT.

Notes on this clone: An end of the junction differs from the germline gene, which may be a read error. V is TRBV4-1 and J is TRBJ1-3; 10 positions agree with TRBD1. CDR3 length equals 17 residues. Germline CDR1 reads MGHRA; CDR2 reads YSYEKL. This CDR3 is CASSQSPGTGAGDTIYF. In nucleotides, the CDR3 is TGCGCCAGCAGCCAAAGTCCCGGGACAGGGGCTGGAGACACCATATATTTT.

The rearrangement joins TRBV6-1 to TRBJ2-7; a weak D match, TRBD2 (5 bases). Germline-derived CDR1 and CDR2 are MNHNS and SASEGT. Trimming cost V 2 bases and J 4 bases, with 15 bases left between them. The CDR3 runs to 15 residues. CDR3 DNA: TGTGCCAGCAGTGAAAAGTTACTCCCGGGGTACGAGCAGTACTTC. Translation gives CASSEKLLPGYEQYF.

In DNA form, the CDR3 reads TGTGCCAGCAGCCTGGGACAGAGGAACACTGAAGCTTTCTTT. Its protein product is CASSLGQRNTEAFF. The chain combines TRBV7-9 with TRBJ1-1; 7 bases are shared with TRBD1. CDR1 is SEHNR and CDR2 is FQNEAQ in the germline V gene (reference sequence). After removal of 5 bases from V and 1 base from J, the junction contained 4 bases not matched to a gene. This CDR3 is 14 amino acids long.

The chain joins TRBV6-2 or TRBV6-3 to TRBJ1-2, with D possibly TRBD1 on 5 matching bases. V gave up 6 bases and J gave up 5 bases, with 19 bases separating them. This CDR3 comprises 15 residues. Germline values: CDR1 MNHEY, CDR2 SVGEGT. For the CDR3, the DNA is TGTGCCAGCAGCTATTCTGGACAAGCACCTTATGGCTACACCTTC. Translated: CASSYSGQAPYGYTF.